The next 22 T cell receptor beta chains were all read from a single sample in a study of blood T cell repertoires in COVID-19. Some clones are missing from TCRdb's copy, which holds only in-frame ones; the method was immunoSEQ multiplex PCR. The profile shows tens of thousands of clones, approximately 90% of them singletons. The sequencing input was peripheral blood. These receptors all stem from a woman in her forties or fifties with active or convalescent COVID-19.

This rearrangement joins TRBV2 to TRBJ1-2, with D possibly being TRBD1 (5 bases). V was clipped by 2 bases and J by 2 bases, with 6 bases between them. CDR1 and CDR2 from the germline V gene are SNHLY and FYNNEI. This CDR3 has 13 amino acids. CDR3 loop: CASSENRNYGYTF. As DNA, the CDR3 is TGTGCCAGCAGTGAAAACAGGAACTATGGCTACACCTTC. The full variable domain, in which reference TRBV2 and TRBJ1-2 provide the parts outside the CDR3, is EPEVTQTPSHQVTQMGQEVILRCVPISNHLYFYWYRQILGQKVEFLVSFYNNEISEKSEIFDDQFSVERPDGSNFTLKIRSTKLEDSAMYFCASSENRNYGYTFGSGTRLTVV.

The J gene is TRBJ1-1, the V gene TRBV30; D perhaps matches TRBD1 (6 bases). V gave up 0 bases and J gave up 11 bases, with 10 bases separating them. The CDR3 runs 11 residues. Germline CDR1 is GTSNPN and CDR2 is SVGIG (reference sequence). This CDR3 reads CAWSVQGRAFF. The CDR3 nucleotides are TGTGCCTGGAGTGTACAGGGTAGGGCTTTCTTT. The full variable domain, completed using reference TRBV30 and TRBJ1-1, is SQTIHQWPATLVQPVGSPLSLECTVEGTSNPNLYWYRQAAGRGLQLLFYSVGIGQISSEVPQNLSASRPQDRQFILSSKKLLLSDSGFYLCAWSVQGRAFFGQGTRLTVV.

V usage is TRBV4-2 and J usage is TRBJ1-2; no clear D gene. V lost 0 bases, J lost 5 bases, and 10 bases lay in between. The CDR3 totals 14 residues. The germline V gene encodes CDR1 LGHNA and CDR2 YNFKEQ. The CDR3 is CASSQDEATYGYTF. The DNA of the CDR3 is TGTGCCAGCAGCCAAGATGAAGCCACTTATGGCTACACCTTC.

The chain couples TRBV12-3 or TRBV12-4 to TRBJ2-3, with a weak D call TRBD2 (7 bases). CDR3 length: 13 residues. V gave up 6 bases and J gave up 6 bases, with 13 bases separating them. Written as DNA, the CDR3 is TGTGCCAGCAGGGCGGGGGCGCAGGATACGCAGTATTTT. Translation gives CASRAGAQDTQYF.

The chain carries TRBV29-1 and TRBJ2-7, with D possibly TRBD2 on 5 matching bases. The V and J ends lost 7 bases and 3 bases respectively, with 13 bases between them. Germline V gene data show CDR1 as SQVTM and CDR2 as ANQGSEA. This CDR3 region has 12 residues. CDR3 DNA sequence: TGCAGCGCCACCCTCGGAGGCTACGAGCAGTACTTC. This translates into CSATLGGYEQYF.

The gene calls are TRBV21-1 and TRBJ2-6; TRBD1 is the table's D call and was not checked against the DNA. TRBV21-1 is assigned pseudogene status. This CDR3 region has 15 residues. CDR3 region: CASPPRVSGANVLTF. CDR3 bases: TGTGCCAGCCCCCCCAGGGTATCTGGGGCCAACGTCCTGACTTTC.

V and J are TRBV19 and TRBJ2-7, with D maybe TRBD2 (5 bases). Germline V gives CDR1 LNHDA, CDR2 SQIVND (reference sequence). The V gene lost 4 bases and the J gene lost 1 base, with 23 bases spanning the gap. CDR3 length equals 18 residues. The CDR3 DNA is TGTGCCAGTAGTACTAGAGGGCTCCGGGCCGACTCATCCTACGAGCAGTACTTC. Its translation: CASSTRGLRADSSYEQYF.

This clone was observed a handful of times. The chain links TRBV28 to TRBJ1-4, with D uncertain. Germline V lookup: CDR1 MDHEN, CDR2 SYDVKM. The CDR3 contains 12 residues. Trimming removed 2 bases at V and 10 bases at J, with 8 bases between. CDR3 bases: TGTGCCAGCAGTTTACAAGGAGGAAAACTGTTTTTT. Amino acid sequence: CASSLQGGKLFF.

The chain combines TRBV9 with TRBJ2-5, with 10 bases fitting TRBD1. The V gene's germline CDR1 is SGDLS and CDR2 YYNGEE. The CDR3 covers 13 residues. With 5 bases clipped from V and 5 bases from J, the junction kept 3 bases outside the gene matches. The CDR3 DNA follows: TGTGCCAGCAGAGGACAGGGGGAGGAGACCCAGTACTTC. The encoded protein is CASRGQGEETQYF.

CDR3 in amino acids: CASSIQGQGNTEAFF. The CDR3 coding sequence is TGCGCCAGCAGCATACAGGGTCAGGGGAACACTGAAGCTTTCTTT. The chain links TRBV5-1 to TRBJ1-1, with D possibly TRBD1 on 6 matching bases. This CDR3 has 15 amino acids. Trimming took off 4 bases at V and 1 base at J, with 14 bases between the two ends. Germline-derived CDR1 and CDR2 are SGHRS and YFSETQ.

This chain links TRBV3-1 (or the pseudogene TRBV3-2) with TRBJ2-2, with a tentative D call TRBD2 (8 bases). CDR1 is LGHDT, CDR2 YNNKEL, per germline (reference sequence). The V end lost 6 bases, the J end lost 0 bases, and 17 bases lay between the germline ends. The CDR3 extends over 17 amino acids. The chain's CDR3 is CASRRGGTDTNTGELFF. The CDR3 DNA reads TGTGCCAGCAGGCGCGGGGGGACAGATACGAACACCGGGGAGCTGTTTTTT.

The chain couples TRBV21-1 to TRBJ2-5; the table's D call TRBD2 went unverified against the DNA. TRBV21-1 corresponds to a pseudogene. The CDR3 length is 18 residues. The CDR3 loop reads CASRSWGERKPGLETQYF. For the CDR3, the DNA is TGTGCCAGCCGTTCATGGGGGGAGCGGAAACCCGGGCTAGAGACCCAGTACTTC.

This clone came up a few times. The chain carries TRBV6-5 and TRBJ1-1; no clear D. Germline CDR1 reads MNHEY; CDR2 reads SVGAGI. V gave up 0 bases and J gave up 4 bases, with 9 bases separating them. The CDR3 runs 14 residues. DNA of the CDR3: TGTGCCAGCAGTTACTCCAGCGGGGTCACTGAAGCTTTCTTT. Protein sequence: CASSYSSGVTEAFF.

The genes are TRBV9 and TRBJ2-3, with 8 bases matching TRBD2. This CDR3 is 16 amino acids long. V lost 2 bases and J lost 3; bases outside the gene matches: 8. Germline lookup yields CDR1 SGDLS and CDR2 YYNGEE. This CDR3 reads CASSVAGGTMTDTQYF. The CDR3 DNA sequence: TGTGCCAGCAGCGTGGCGGGGGGCACTATGACAGATACGCAGTATTTT. Filled out from reference TRBV9 and TRBJ2-3, the complete variable domain reads DSGVTQTPKHLITATGQRVTLRCSPRSGDLSVYWYQQSLDQGLQFLIQYYNGEERAKGNILERFSAQQFPDLHSELNLSSLELGDSALYFCASSVAGGTMTDTQYFGPGTRLTVL.

The rearrangement uses TRBV7-3 and TRBJ2-3, with D uncertain. The V end was cut by 5 bases, the J end by 3 bases, with 9 bases between. The CDR3 runs to 13 residues. CDR1 is SGHTA and CDR2 is FQGTGA in the germline V gene. CDR3 loop: CASSLQATDTQYF. DNA of the CDR3: TGTGCCAGCAGCCTCCAGGCTACAGATACGCAGTATTTT.

V usage is TRBV10-3 and J usage is TRBJ2-1, with D possibly TRBD2 on 6 matching bases. The CDR3 has 12 amino acids. V lost 2 bases and J 7 bases, leaving 6 bases between the germline ends. CDR1 is ENHRY and CDR2 is SYGVKD in the germline V gene. In nucleotides, the CDR3 is TGTGCCATCAGTGAGGGGGGGAATGAGCAGTTCTTC. It is translated as CAISEGGNEQFF.

The rearrangement uses TRBV5-1 and TRBJ2-1, with 7 nucleotides matching TRBD2. V dropped 0 bases and J dropped 6; count of bases not matched to a gene: 6. CDR3 size: 15 residues. In germline, CDR1 is SGHRS, CDR2 YFSETQ. CDR3 sequence reads: CASSLDPSGLNEQFF. The CDR3 DNA is TGCGCCAGCAGCTTGGACCCTAGCGGCCTCAATGAGCAGTTCTTC.

The rearrangement links TRBV12-3 or TRBV12-4 to TRBJ1-4, with D tentatively TRBD1 (6 bases). Trimming shortened V by 7 bases and J by 6 bases, and 12 bases separated the two germline ends. CDR3 length: 13 amino acids. CDR3 sequence (DNA): TGTGCCAGCACTGGGACAAATTATGAAAAACTGTTTTTT. Residues: CASTGTNYEKLFF.

The rearrangement joins TRBV6-2 or TRBV6-3 to TRBJ1-5; D is unresolved. CDR1 MNHEY and CDR2 SVGEGT come from the germline V gene. The ends were cut back, 6 bases at V and 0 bases at J, with 9 bases in the middle. This CDR3 comprises 14 residues. The CDR3 DNA follows: TGTGCCAGCAGCGCTATCCGTAGCAATCAGCCCCAGCATTTT. It is translated as CASSAIRSNQPQHF.

This rearrangement joins TRBV6-6 to TRBJ2-2; D remains ambiguous. Germline V gene lookup returns CDR1 MNHNY and CDR2 SVGAGI (reference sequence). The CDR3 length is 13 residues. The V end was cut by 7 bases, the J end by 0 bases, with 6 bases between. The CDR3 DNA reads as TGTGCCAGCACCGACACGAACACCGGGGAGCTGTTTTTT. It yields the protein CASTDTNTGELFF.

This chain joins TRBV9 and TRBJ1-2, with 7 nucleotides matching TRBD1. The CDR3 totals 15 residues. V lost 0 bases to trimming and J lost 3 bases; unmatched junction nucleotides: 5. Germline V lookup: CDR1 SGDLS, CDR2 YYNGEE. CDR3 nucleotide sequence: TGTGCCAGCAGCGTAGACCTGGGGACAGACTATGGCTACACCTTC. Translating gives CASSVDLGTDYGYTF.

The chain employs TRBV15 and TRBJ1-1, with D tentatively TRBD1 (6 bases). Germline V gene lookup returns CDR1 LNHNV and CDR2 YYDKDF (reference sequence). The CDR3 totals 14 residues. V lost 3 bases to trimming and J lost 5 bases, with 13 bases between them. CDR3 region: CATSRGDIGTEAFF. The DNA of the CDR3 is TGTGCCACCAGCAGGGGGGACATCGGGACTGAAGCTTTCTTT.